These 30 T cell receptor beta chains were sequenced from one sample in a study of tissue T cells after allogeneic stem cell transplantation. Produced via immunoSEQ multiplex PCR; TCRdb's table is partial and in-frame only. The sample yields roughly 1,600 clones, under 60% seen once. Sample time point: mouse harvest day 14 after allogeneic transplant. Tail vein injection delivered 10^7 T-cell-depleted bone marrow cells and 10^6 splenic CD5+ T cells. Sequences were obtained from spleen. The receptors shown here come from a female BALB/c mouse given C57BL/6 T cells with graft-versus-host disease after an allogeneic hematopoietic cell transplant.

Of note for this clone: Mouse gene names and germline throughout. The CDR3 extends 1 residue past the end of the read, so its final part is completed from the germline J gene. The chain recombines TRBV5 with TRBJ2-1, with 8 bases fitting TRBD2. The germline gives CDR1 LGHNA, CDR2 YNLKQL (reference sequence). This CDR3 region has 15 residues. V was pared by 3 bases and J by 1 base, with 2 bases of the junction left unmatched. This CDR3 reads CASSHDWGNYAEQFF. Partial CDR3 DNA: TGTGCCAGCAGCCACGACTGGGGCAACTATGCTGAGCAGTTC.

Remarks on this clone: Gene names refer to mouse genes. The CDR3 end falls 1 residue outside the read, so it is completed with the germline J gene. The J gene is TRBJ1-1, the V gene TRBV13-1; no definite D call. V lost 7 bases, J lost 1 base, and 5 bases lay in between. Germline V lookup: CDR1 NSHNY, CDR2 SYGAGN. The CDR3 runs to 11 residues. CDR3 sequence: CASYKNTEVFF. The covered CDR3 bases are TGTGCCAGCTACAAAAACACAGAAGTCTTC.

This clone was counted between two and nine times. Mouse gene names and germline throughout. The read halts 1 residue ahead of the CDR3 end, with the missing end drawn from the germline J gene. The rearrangement joins TRBV26 to TRBJ1-4; D is unresolved. The CDR3 spans 11 residues. V was pared by 4 bases and J by 3 bases, with 0 bases between. Germline V gene sequence: CDR1 KGHPV, CDR2 FQNQEV (reference sequence). The part of the CDR3 DNA that was read is TGTGCCAGCAGTCCCAACGAAAGATTATTT. Protein product: CASSPNERLF. The full CDR3 sequence reads CASSPNERLFF. The full variable domain, rest sourced from reference TRBV26 and TRBJ1-4, is NSKVIQTPRYLVKGQGQKAKMRCIPEKGHPVVFWYQQNKNNEFKFLINFQNQEVLQQIDMTEKRFSAECPSNSPCSLEIQSSEAGDSALYLCASSPNERLFFGHGTKLSVL.

This clone occurred a few times. The germline and genes are mouse ones. The CDR3 goes on 1 residue after the read ends, and that part is filled in from the germline J gene. The chain is built from TRBV2 and TRBJ2-7; 11 bases agree with TRBD2. Germline CDR1 is LGHNA and CDR2 is YSYQKL. The junction had 0 bases not matched to a gene; V was cut back by 0 bases and J by 5 bases. The CDR3 spans 14 residues. Partial CDR3 DNA: TGTGCCAGCAGCCAAGAGGGACTGGGGGATGAACAGTAC. Translation gives CASSQEGLGDEQY. The CDR3 reads in full as CASSQEGLGDEQYF.

This clone is judged large. The gene names given are mouse names. The missing CDR3 end, 1 residue past where the read stops, is filled in from the germline J gene. The chain carries TRBV20 and TRBJ1-2, with 9 bases identical to TRBD1. In germline, CDR1 is GFQATS, CDR2 STVNSAI. Unmatched junction bases numbered 4, after V lost 2 bases and J lost 0 bases. This CDR3 has 15 amino acids. The covered CDR3 bases are TGTGGTGCTAGGTCCCGGGACAGGGCAAACTCCGACTACACC. The encoded protein is CGARSRDRANSDYT. The whole CDR3 sequence is CGARSRDRANSDYTF.

This clone was detected only a few times. The genes and germline here are from mouse. This CDR3 is CASSFGLGGSQNTLYF. The sequenced part of the CDR3 DNA is TGTGCTAGCAGTTTTGGACTGGGGGGTAGTCAAAACACCTTGTAC. The chain has TRBV29 and TRBJ2-4, with 11 bases aligning to TRBD2. With the read ending 1 residue before the CDR3 end, the germline J gene is used to fill in that end. The CDR3 is 16 amino acids. Germline V gives CDR1 MSHET, CDR2 SYDVDS. The V and J ends lost 3 bases and 0 bases, in that order; junction bases with no gene match: 2.

This clone was seen a handful of times. Gene names and germline refer to mouse. The read ends 1 residue early relative to the CDR3; the germline J gene fills the gap. The J gene is TRBJ2-5, the V gene TRBV1; D is undetermined. The CDR3 extends over 12 amino acids. V shed 0 bases and J shed 6 bases, with 4 bases lying between them. Germline-derived CDR1 and CDR2 are NSQYPW and LRSPGD (reference sequence). The CDR3 loop is CTCSAERDTQYF. CDR3 DNA (partial): TGCACCTGCAGTGCAGAAAGGGACACCCAGTAC.

Concerning this clone itself: Gene names are mouse gene names. The CDR3 sequence: CASSLGGSDTQYF. The CDR3 DNA, read in part, is TGTGCCAGCAGTCTGGGGGGGAGTGACACCCAGTAC. The chain joins TRBV26 to TRBJ2-5, with TRBD2 as a possible D gene (6 bases). The read ends 1 residue before the CDR3 terminus; that terminus is restored from the germline J gene. V was clipped by 2 bases and J by 6 bases, with 9 bases between them. Germline CDR1 is KGHPV and CDR2 is FQNQEV (reference sequence). There are 13 residues in the CDR3.

This clone has only a few counts. Mouse names are used for the genes. The CDR3 goes on 1 residue after the read ends, and that part is filled in from the germline J gene. The chain couples TRBV2 to TRBJ2-7; 7 bases agree with TRBD1. Per germline, CDR1 LGHNA and CDR2 YSYQKL. Trimming took 2 bases from V and 0 from J; bases not matched to a gene: 1. The CDR3 has 14 amino acids. Partial CDR3 DNA: TGTGCCAGCAGCCAAAGGGACAGCTCCTATGAACAGTAC. Amino acid sequence: CASSQRDSSYEQY. The whole CDR3 sequence is CASSQRDSSYEQYF.

About this clone: Mouse germline and gene names are used. The DNA read from the CDR3 is TGTGCAAGCAGCTCTCGGATTAACTATGCTGAGCAGTTC. Encoded protein: CASSSRINYAEQF. The entire CDR3 reads CASSSRINYAEQFF. The gene calls are TRBV16 and TRBJ2-1; D is ambiguous. Read data end 1 residue before the CDR3 end; the end is taken from the germline J gene. Germline CDR1 reads SGHSA; CDR2 reads FRNQAP. Between the trimmed V and J ends, which lost 4 bases and 0 bases, there was a span of 7 bases. The CDR3 length is 14 residues.

To note about this clone: Mouse names are used for the genes. The read ends 1 residue before the CDR3 terminus; that terminus is restored from the germline J gene. Different DNA sequences within this sample yield the same CDR3. The chain recombines TRBV26 with TRBJ2-2; the D is unclear. Trimming removed 3 bases from V and 1 base from J, with 9 bases in between. Looked up from germline, CDR1 is KGHPV and CDR2 is FQNQEV (reference sequence). The CDR3 runs to 15 residues. The CDR3 DNA, read in part, is TGTGCCAGCAGTCTAGGGCAGATAAACACCGGGCAGCTCTAC. Its translation: CASSLGQINTGQLY. The full CDR3 is CASSLGQINTGQLYF. The full variable domain, rest sourced from reference TRBV26 and TRBJ2-2, is NSKVIQTPRYLVKGQGQKAKMRCIPEKGHPVVFWYQQNKNNEFKFLINFQNQEVLQQIDMTEKRFSAECPSNSPCSLEIQSSEAGDSALYLCASSLGQINTGQLYFGEGSKLTVL.

This clone came up once. The genes and germline here are from mouse. The observed sequence ends 1 residue before the CDR3 terminus, with the missing tail filled in from the germline J gene. V and J are TRBV23 and TRBJ1-1; the table's D call, TRBD1, was not checked against the DNA. The germline V gene has CDR1 KGHTA and CDR2 FQNQQP. The CDR3 is 13 amino acids. CDR3 sequence reads: CSSKTGASTEVFF. The sequenced CDR3 bases are TGCTCCAGCAAGACAGGGGCGAGCACAGAAGTCTTC.

This clone has just one count. Gene names refer to mouse genes. The read terminates 1 residue ahead of where the CDR3 ends, so the germline J gene completes it. This chain uses TRBV24 with TRBJ2-2; TRBD1 might be the D (7 bases). The germline V and J ends were trimmed by 2 bases and 4 bases, with 8 bases remaining between them. The CDR3 has 14 residues. Germline V CDR1 and CDR2: KGHTA, FRNEEI. This CDR3 is CASSLKGATGQLYF. CDR3 DNA, as far as it was read: TGTGCCAGCAGTCTGAAGGGGGCCACCGGGCAGCTCTAC.

As concerns this clone: Gene labels here are mouse ones. The sequence runs out 1 residue before the end of the CDR3; the remainder is reconstructed from the germline J gene. This sequence joins TRBV3 and TRBJ1-6; TRBD1 might be the D (5 bases). TRBJ1-6 is classed as an ORF, of uncertain function. The V end was cut by 5 bases, the J end by 1 base, with 9 bases between. The CDR3 extends over 15 amino acids. The germline CDR1 and CDR2 sequences are SNHLY and FYNGKV (reference sequence). The CDR3 sequence is CASSPDISYNSPLYF. CDR3 DNA (partial): TGTGCCAGCAGCCCGGACATATCCTATAATTCGCCCCTCTAC.

This clone is medium-sized in the sample. Gene names are mouse gene names. The read gets to within 1 residue of the CDR3 end, and the germline J gene fills in the rest. The chain couples TRBV20 to TRBJ2-1; 8 nucleotides align to TRBD2. The CDR3 length is 14 residues. V lost 0 bases, J lost 6 bases, and 4 bases stayed unmatched. Germline CDR1 is GFQATS and CDR2 is STVNSAI. CDR3 DNA (partial): TGTGGTGCTAGGGACTGGGGGGAAATTGCTGAGCAGTTC. Translation gives CGARDWGEIAEQF. The entire CDR3 protein is CGARDWGEIAEQFF. The entire variable domain, with the rest obtained from reference TRBV20 and TRBJ2-1, is as follows: GALVYQYPRRTICKSGTSMRMECQAVGFQATSVAWYRQSPQKTFELIALSTVNSAIKYEQNFTQEKFPISHPNLSFSSMTVLNAYLEDRGLYLCGARDWGEIAEQFFGPGTRLTVL.

On this clone itself: Germline and genes: mouse. The CDR3 is CASSSHNTEVFF. The CDR3 DNA, read in part, is TGTGCCAGCAGTTCCCATAACACAGAAGTCTTC. The chain carries TRBV15 and TRBJ1-1; no clear D. The sequence runs out 1 residue before the end of the CDR3; the remainder is reconstructed from the germline J gene. The CDR3 spans 12 residues. Germline loops: CDR1 SGHND, CDR2 FRSKSL. V gave up 4 bases and J gave up 2 bases, with 5 bases separating them. Looking up the rest from reference TRBV15 and TRBJ1-1 gives the full variable domain: DAGVTQTPRHEVAEKGQTIILKCEPVSGHNDLFWYRQTKIQGLELLSYFRSKSLMEDGGAFKDRFKAEMLNSSFSTLKIQPTEPKDSAVYLCASSSHNTEVFFGKGTRLTVV.

With respect to this clone: Mouse gene names and germline throughout. The CDR3 end is not reached by the read, which stops 1 residue before it; the germline J gene fills it in. J is TRBJ2-4 and V is TRBV4, with D unclear. The CDR3 runs to 11 residues. The V end was cut by 5 bases, the J end by 9 bases, with 9 bases between. Per germline, CDR1 LGHDT and CDR2 YNNKQL (reference sequence). The part of the CDR3 DNA that was read is TGTGCCAGCAGCATTTGGAGGACCTTGTAC. It yields the protein CASSIWRTLY. The entire CDR3 is CASSIWRTLYF.

Regarding this clone: Each gene name is a mouse one. The CDR3 is cut off 1 residue early in the read; its end comes from the germline J gene. The chain recombines TRBV16 with TRBJ2-4, with 8 bases matching TRBD2. Germline CDR1 reads SGHSA; CDR2 reads FRNQAP. CDR3 length: 14 residues. With 0 bases clipped from V and 5 bases from J, the junction kept 1 base outside the gene matches. CDR3 DNA (partial): TGTGCAAGCAGCTTAGACTGGGGGGTAAACACCTTGTAC. This translates into CASSLDWGVNTLY. The whole CDR3 reads CASSLDWGVNTLYF.

With respect to this clone: Gene names follow the mouse nomenclature. The read halts 1 residue ahead of the CDR3 end, with the missing end drawn from the germline J gene. The chain is built from TRBV15 and TRBJ2-4, with D possibly being TRBD2 (7 bases). Trimming took 6 bases from V and 0 from J, leaving 10 bases between them. Germline loops: CDR1 SGHND, CDR2 FRSKSL. This CDR3 contains 14 residues. CDR3 sequence: CASRRGGSQNTLYF. Incomplete CDR3 DNA: TGTGCCAGCAGGAGGGGGGGTAGTCAAAACACCTTGTAC.

Of note for this clone: Gene names follow the mouse nomenclature. The read halts 1 residue ahead of the CDR3 end, with the missing end drawn from the germline J gene. The chain combines TRBV23 with TRBJ1-2; whether TRBD1, the table's D call, matches the DNA was not checked. The CDR3 is 15 amino acids. Germline values: CDR1 KGHTA, CDR2 FQNQQP. The CDR3 protein is CSSSEQGALNSDYTF. Incomplete CDR3 DNA: TGCTCCAGCAGTGAACAGGGGGCTCTAAACTCCGACTACACC.

In its sample, this clone is medium-sized. The genes are named according to mouse. The CDR3 end lies 1 residue beyond the end of the read and is filled in from the germline J gene. This chain connects TRBV3 to TRBJ2-7, with D perhaps matching TRBD2 (5 bases). Germline V gene data show CDR1 as SNHLY and CDR2 as FYNGKV (reference sequence). The CDR3 is 13 residues long. Trimming cost V 3 bases and J 0 bases, with 6 bases left between them. The CDR3 here is CASSFWGSYEQYF. The DNA read from the CDR3 is TGTGCCAGCAGCTTTTGGGGCTCCTATGAACAGTAC.

To note about this clone: Gene names refer to mouse genes. The missing CDR3 end, 1 residue past where the read stops, is filled in from the germline J gene. V usage is TRBV16 and J usage is TRBJ2-5; D call uncertain. CDR1 and CDR2 from the germline V gene are SGHSA and FRNQAP. There are 14 residues in the CDR3. V dropped 0 bases and J dropped 3 bases, with 7 bases sitting between them. The CDR3 DNA, read in part, is TGTGCAAGCAGCTTAGAAAATTGGCAAGACACCCAGTAC. This translates into CASSLENWQDTQY. The whole CDR3 protein is CASSLENWQDTQYF.

This clone was observed a few times. Genes and germline are mouse. Sequencing ends 1 residue short of the CDR3 end; the germline J gene provides the rest. The V gene is TRBV19, the J gene TRBJ2-5, with 8 bases identical to TRBD2. J gave up 6 bases and V 2 bases, and 2 bases lay outside the gene matches. The CDR3 loop spans 13 amino acids. Germline CDR1 FNHDT, CDR2 SITEND (reference sequence). CDR3 residues: CASSIRTGDTQYF. The sequenced part of the CDR3 DNA is TGTGCCAGCAGTATCCGGACTGGGGACACCCAGTAC.

Remarks on this clone: The listed genes are named as in mouse. CDR3 sequence: CTCSARDKNTEVFF. The part of the CDR3 DNA that was read is TGCACCTGCAGTGCCCGGGACAAAAACACAGAAGTCTTC. The chain uses TRBV1 and TRBJ1-1, with D possibly matching TRBD1 (6 bases). The read stops 1 residue short of the end of the CDR3; the missing end is completed from the germline J gene. Trimming removed 3 bases from V and 1 base from J, with 9 bases in between. The CDR3 runs to 14 residues. Looked up from germline, CDR1 is NSQYPW and CDR2 is LRSPGD (reference sequence).

A word on this clone: Mouse names are used for the genes. The observed sequence ends 1 residue before the CDR3 terminus, with the missing tail filled in from the germline J gene. The chain combines TRBV17 with TRBJ2-3, with TRBD2 matching 7 bases. V shed 5 bases, J shed 0 bases, and the junction held 5 bases outside the gene matches. The CDR3 length is 15 residues. Germline V gives CDR1 MNHDT, CDR2 YYDKIL. CDR3 bases read: TGTGCTAGCAGTTCGACTGGGACTAGTGCAGAAACGCTGTAT. Protein product: CASSSTGTSAETLY. The entire CDR3 reads CASSSTGTSAETLYF.

This clone is judged medium-sized. The gene names given are mouse names. Read coverage stops 1 residue before the CDR3 terminus; the germline J gene supplies the remainder. This sequence joins TRBV12-1 and TRBJ2-7, with D perhaps matching TRBD2 (5 bases). The CDR3 runs 12 residues. The germline gives CDR1 SGHSN, CDR2 HYEKVE. Trimming left V 0 bases short and J 6 bases short, with 8 bases between. The CDR3 DNA, read in part, is TGTGCCAGCTCTCTCGTTGGGGTTGAACAGTAC. Its translation: CASSLVGVEQY. The entire CDR3 is CASSLVGVEQYF.

About this clone itself: The gene symbols are mouse symbols. The CDR3 end lies 1 residue beyond the end of the read and is filled in from the germline J gene. The gene calls are TRBV3 and TRBJ2-3; D is unresolved. Trimming removed 5 bases from V and 12 bases from J, with 9 bases in between. The CDR3 runs 10 residues. CDR1 and CDR2 from the germline V gene are SNHLY and FYNGKV (reference sequence). The CDR3 loop is CASSTTVLYF. CDR3 DNA (partial): TGTGCCAGCAGCACTACTGTTCTGTAT.

By frequency in the sample, this clone is medium-sized (0.01 to 0.1%). These gene names are mouse names. The read stops 1 residue short of the end of the CDR3; the missing end is completed from the germline J gene. J is TRBJ2-5 and V is TRBV4; TRBD1 matches at 9 bases. J gave up 5 bases and V 5 bases, and 8 bases lay outside the gene matches. The CDR3 loop spans 15 amino acids. Germline-derived CDR1 and CDR2 are LGHDT and YNNKQL (reference sequence). CDR3 bases read: TGTGCCAGCAGCCCCGGGACAGGGAAGGGAGACACCCAGTAC. This gives the protein CASSPGTGKGDTQY. The entire CDR3 protein is CASSPGTGKGDTQYF.

Remarks on this clone: Mouse names are used for the genes. The part of the CDR3 DNA that was read is TGTGGTGCCCGGGACTGGGGGGGTTATGAACAGTAC. Protein: CGARDWGGYEQY. The whole CDR3 is CGARDWGGYEQYF. The chain couples TRBV20 to TRBJ2-7, with 13 bases aligning to TRBD2. The CDR3 is cut off 1 residue early in the read; its end comes from the germline J gene. The germline V gene encodes CDR1 GFQATS and CDR2 STVNSAI. The CDR3 extends over 13 amino acids. J was trimmed by 4 bases and V by 6 bases; bases with no gene match: 3.

With regard to this clone: Each gene name is a mouse one. This chain's CDR3 is CASSPGQGRNSPLYF. The sequenced CDR3 bases are TGTGCCAGCAGTCCGGGACAGGGGAGGAATTCGCCCCTCTAC. The chain recombines TRBV26 with TRBJ1-6; the match to TRBD1 covers 10 bases. The sequence runs out 1 residue before the end of the CDR3; the remainder is reconstructed from the germline J gene. TRBJ1-6 is assigned to the ORF class and has an uncertain function. Trimming took 4 bases from V and 7 from J; bases not matched to a gene: 4. Germline CDR1 and CDR2: KGHPV and FQNQEV (reference sequence). The CDR3 has 15 residues.